The next 18 T cell receptor beta chains were all read from a single sample in a study of blood T cell repertoires in COVID-19. Libraries were prepared by immunoSEQ multiplex PCR; TCRdb keeps only in-frame clonotypes and omits some of them. The sample holds about 220,000 clones, approximately 84% seen once. The sequencing input was peripheral blood. These receptor sequences come from a man aged 40-55 years with active or convalescent COVID-19.

The J gene is TRBJ1-5, the V gene TRBV18, with 9 nucleotides matching TRBD1. The CDR3 sequence is 15 residues long. Trimming took 6 bases from V and 1 from J; bases not matched to a gene: 4. The germline V gene has CDR1 KGHSH and CDR2 LQKENI. The CDR3, as DNA: TGTGCCAGCTCCCACGACAGGGGGAGCAATCAGCCCCAGCATTTT. It yields the protein CASSHDRGSNQPQHF.

The rearrangement links TRBV7-9 to TRBJ1-4, with D perhaps TRBD1 (6 bases). V gave up 3 bases and J gave up 2 bases, with 7 bases separating them. Germline-derived CDR1 and CDR2 are SEHNR and FQNEAQ (reference sequence). There are 14 residues in the CDR3. The CDR3 nucleotides read TGTGCCAGCAGCTTTGGACAGACTAATGAAAAACTGTTTTTT. This codes for CASSFGQTNEKLFF. The whole variable domain, filled in from reference TRBV7-9 and TRBJ1-4, reads DTGVSQNPRHKITKRGQNVTFRCDPISEHNRLYWYRQTLGQGPEFLTYFQNEAQLEKSRLLSDRFSAERPKGSFSTLEIQRTEQGDSAMYLCASSFGQTNEKLFFGSGTQLSVL.

The rearrangement joins TRBV25-1 to TRBJ2-7, with D unresolved. Trimming took off 6 bases at V and 4 bases at J, with 13 bases between the two ends. The CDR3 contains 13 residues. CDR1 MGHDK and CDR2 SYGVNS come from the germline V gene. The chain's CDR3 is CASSPLGTYEQYF. The CDR3, as DNA: TGTGCCAGCAGCCCCCTGGGCACTTACGAGCAGTACTTC.

The CDR3 sequence: CASSDRASSGNEQFF. The CDR3 DNA reads as TGTGCCAGCAGTGACCGAGCGAGCTCGGGCAATGAGCAGTTCTTC. This rearrangement joins TRBV6-1 to TRBJ2-1; unclear D gene. Germline loops: CDR1 MNHNS, CDR2 SASEGT. Trimming pared 3 bases from V and 6 bases from J, leaving 15 bases between. The CDR3 loop spans 15 amino acids.

CDR3 region: CASSEAGTPNYGYTF. CDR3 nucleotide sequence: TGTGCCAGCAGTGAAGCTGGGACTCCTAACTATGGCTACACCTTC. This chain connects TRBV6-1 to TRBJ1-2, with D perhaps matching TRBD1 (5 bases). The CDR3 covers 15 residues. Trimming cost V 0 bases and J 0 bases, with 8 bases left between them. Germline loops: CDR1 MNHNS, CDR2 SASEGT.

V gene TRBV9 combines with J gene TRBJ1-4; 9 positions agree with TRBD1. The CDR3 runs to 15 residues. With V trimmed by 1 base and J by 7 bases, 5 bases remained unmatched. Looked up from germline, CDR1 is SGDLS and CDR2 is YYNGEE. The CDR3 reads CASSVKGQGVEKLFF. In DNA, the CDR3 is TGTGCCAGCAGCGTAAAGGGACAGGGAGTTGAAAAACTGTTTTTT. The full variable domain, completed using reference TRBV9 and TRBJ1-4, is DSGVTQTPKHLITATGQRVTLRCSPRSGDLSVYWYQQSLDQGLQFLIQYYNGEERAKGNILERFSAQQFPDLHSELNLSSLELGDSALYFCASSVKGQGVEKLFFGSGTQLSVL.

The V gene is TRBV27, the J gene TRBJ1-1, with D perhaps matching TRBD1 (6 bases). V lost 6 bases, J lost 1 base, and 15 bases lay in between. CDR1 and CDR2 (germline): MNHEY, SMNVEV (reference sequence). CDR3 length: 15 residues. In DNA form, the CDR3 reads TGTGCCAGCAGCCGACAACAGGGACGGAACACTGAAGCTTTCTTT. Translation: CASSRQQGRNTEAFF.

The rearrangement links TRBV18 to TRBJ1-5; 7 nucleotides line up with TRBD1. The CDR3 is made up of 15 amino acids. V shed 4 bases, J shed 1 base, and the junction held 4 bases outside the gene matches. CDR1 and CDR2 from the germline V gene are KGHSH and LQKENI. CDR3 region: CASSLTGQSNQPQHF. The CDR3 nucleotides are TGTGCCAGCTCACTTACGGGACAGAGCAATCAGCCCCAGCATTTT.

J is TRBJ2-1 and V is TRBV6-6, with TRBD2 identical over 9 bases. The CDR3 length is 15 residues. J was trimmed by 7 bases and V by 7 bases; bases with no gene match: 11. CDR1 and CDR2 (germline): MNHNY, SVGAGI (reference sequence). For the CDR3, the DNA is TGTGCCAGCATAGGTGGCGGGAGGGTAGGTAATGAGCAGTTCTTC. It codes for CASIGGGRVGNEQFF.

V and J are TRBV29-1 and TRBJ2-2; TRBD2 aligns across 10 bases. Germline CDR1 reads SQVTM; CDR2 reads ANQGSEA. The J segment lost 0 bases and the V segment lost 0 bases, leaving 7 bases of the junction unmatched. This CDR3 has 18 residues. The CDR3 nucleotides are TGCAGCGTTGAAGATCCGCTAGCGGGAGCCGCGAACACCGGGGAGCTGTTTTTT. This codes for CSVEDPLAGAANTGELFF.

The rearrangement links TRBV5-1 to TRBJ1-2; 10 nucleotides align to TRBD1. CDR1 and CDR2 from the germline V gene are SGHRS and YFSETQ. The CDR3 is 15 amino acids. The V segment lost 4 bases and the J segment 5 bases; nucleotides outside the gene matches: 8. The CDR3 sequence: CASSRTGGLEYGYTF. The CDR3 DNA sequence: TGCGCCAGCAGCAGGACAGGGGGACTTGAATATGGCTACACCTTC.

The chain carries TRBV5-1 and TRBJ2-1; the D gene is possibly TRBD2 (6 bases). CDR1 and CDR2 from the germline V gene are SGHRS and YFSETQ. Trimming took 4 bases from V and 4 from J, leaving 18 bases between them. This CDR3 region has 16 residues. This CDR3 is CASSPRGLAYYNEQFF. Written as DNA, the CDR3 is TGCGCCAGCAGCCCGAGAGGGCTAGCGTATTACAATGAGCAGTTCTTC.

V usage is TRBV5-1 and J usage is TRBJ2-1, with TRBD2 matching 16 bases. CDR3 length: 15 amino acids. V trimming: 4 bases; J trimming: 8 bases; junction bases outside the gene matches: 3. Germline assignment: CDR1 SGHRS and CDR2 YFSETQ. CDR3 residues: CASSIGTSGRDEQFF. The CDR3 DNA is TGCGCCAGCAGCATCGGGACTAGCGGGAGGGATGAGCAGTTCTTC.

V gene TRBV2 combines with J gene TRBJ2-5; maybe TRBD2 (6 bases). Trimming took 3 bases from V and 2 from J, leaving 13 bases between them. CDR1 SNHLY and CDR2 FYNNEI come from the germline V gene. The CDR3 consists of 15 residues. The CDR3 nucleotides are TGTGCCAGCAGTGAGGGTCTAGCGCCACAAGAGACCCAGTACTTC. It specifies CASSEGLAPQETQYF.

CDR3 DNA sequence: TGCGCCAGCAGGCCCGGGTCCAATGAGCAGTTCTTC. It codes for CASRPGSNEQFF. The chain couples TRBV5-1 to TRBJ2-1; D is uncertain. Trimming stripped 5 bases from V and 6 bases from J, with 9 bases between. CDR3 size: 12 residues. Per the germline V gene, CDR1 is SGHRS and CDR2 is YFSETQ. The whole variable domain, filled in from reference TRBV5-1 and TRBJ2-1, reads KAGVTQTPRYLIKTRGQQVTLSCSPISGHRSVSWYQQTPGQGLQFLFEYFSETQRNKGNFPGRFSGRQFSNSRSEMNVSTLELGDSALYLCASRPGSNEQFFGPGTRLTVL.

V is TRBV27 and J is TRBJ1-2; 7 bases align to TRBD1. V lost 3 bases, J lost 7 bases, and 8 bases stayed unmatched. The CDR3 has 14 residues. CDR1 and CDR2 (germline): MNHEY, SMNVEV (reference sequence). The CDR3 DNA reads as TGTGCCAGCAGTTTGGTCAGGGGGAGTTCTGGCTACACCTTC. Protein: CASSLVRGSSGYTF.

Only a few counts were recorded for this clone. J is TRBJ2-5 and V is TRBV7-9; 12 positions agree with TRBD2. The junction had 9 bases not matched to a gene; V was cut back by 5 bases and J by 5 bases. CDR1 is SEHNR and CDR2 is FQNEAQ in the germline V gene (reference sequence). The CDR3 runs to 16 residues. CDR3 sequence: CASSQGLAGPGETQYF. The CDR3 bases are TGTGCCAGCAGCCAGGGACTAGCGGGCCCGGGTGAGACCCAGTACTTC.

The chain employs TRBV9 and TRBJ1-2; TRBD1 matches 10 bases. Germline V gene data show CDR1 as SGDLS and CDR2 as YYNGEE. The CDR3 loop spans 15 amino acids. Unmatched junction bases numbered 3, after V lost 0 bases and J lost 4 bases. As DNA, the CDR3 is TGTGCCAGCAGCGTAGAGGGACAGGGGTCCTATGGCTACACCTTC. As protein: CASSVEGQGSYGYTF.